These T cell receptor beta chains were read from a single sample in a study of T cells in Graves' hyperthyroidism and ophthalmopathy. TCRdb reprocessed the multiplex PCR reads with MiXCR, giving one entry per CDR3 protein. The sample lists about 380,000 distinct CDR3 sequences; about 15% were seen once. Sequencing was performed on blood. These receptors came from a woman between 55 and 75 years old with Graves' hyperthyroidism. Each CDR3 is given with its conserved first and last residue. Fields, in order: CDR3 DNA, CDR3 protein, D gene, clone size, J gene, V gene. A D gene is named only where the DNA matches it firmly. A row's size may be missing; if present it is once, few, many or a size class.

cdr3_nt: TGTGCCAGCAGTGAATTCGTCGGCCTCTACGAGCAGTACTTC
cdr3_aa: CASSEFVGLYEQYF
d_call: NA
clone_size: few
j_call: TRBJ2-7
v_call: TRBV6-1

cdr3_nt: TGCGCCAGCAGCGATATCCCACCCGGACTAGCCTACAATGAGCAGTTCTTC
cdr3_aa: CASSDIPPGLAYNEQFF
d_call: TRBD2
clone_size: many
j_call: TRBJ2-1
v_call: TRBV5-1

cdr3_nt: TGTGCCATCAGTGAGGGCAGGGTGAAAAACATTCAGTACTTC
cdr3_aa: CAISEGRVKNIQYF
d_call: NA
clone_size: few
j_call: TRBJ2-4
v_call: TRBV10-3

cdr3_nt: TGTGCCAGCAGCCCTCTAGGTAGCGGGGTGTCCTACAATGAGCAGTTCTTC
cdr3_aa: CASSPLGSGVSYNEQFF
d_call: TRBD2
clone_size: NA
j_call: TRBJ2-1
v_call: TRBV27

cdr3_nt: TGTGCCAGCAGTTACTCGGTAGCAGGGGGGTCTCAGCCCCAGCATTTT
cdr3_aa: CASSYSVAGGSQPQHF
d_call: TRBD1
clone_size: NA
j_call: TRBJ1-5
v_call: TRBV6-5

cdr3_nt: TGTGCCAGCAGCACCGGACCCGACGTCAGTGATTTT
cdr3_aa: CASSTGPDVSDF
d_call: NA
clone_size: many
j_call: TRBJ1-3
v_call: TRBV11-2

cdr3_nt: TGTGCCACCAGTGGCGCCGGGGGCAGGGAGCCCCAGCATTTT
cdr3_aa: CATSGAGGREPQHF
d_call: NA
clone_size: many
j_call: TRBJ1-5
v_call: TRBV24-1

cdr3_nt: TGCAGTGCCACACTAGCGGAGCTGTACAATGAGCAGTTCTTC
cdr3_aa: CSATLAELYNEQFF
d_call: TRBD2
clone_size: many
j_call: TRBJ2-1
v_call: TRBV20-1

cdr3_nt: TGTGCCAGCAGCCAATCAGATACGCAGTATTTT
cdr3_aa: CASSQSDTQYF
d_call: NA
clone_size: many
j_call: TRBJ2-3
v_call: TRBV3-1

cdr3_nt: TGTGCCAGTAGTATCGTCGGGACTCCGAACACCGGGGAGCTGTCTTTT
cdr3_aa: CASSIVGTPNTGELSF
d_call: NA
clone_size: NA
j_call: TRBJ2-2
v_call: TRBV19

cdr3_nt: TGTGCCAGCAGCGCGACCGTAGTCCGCGAGCAGTACTTC
cdr3_aa: CASSATVVREQYF
d_call: NA
clone_size: NA
j_call: TRBJ2-7
v_call: TRBV6-1

cdr3_nt: TGTGCCAGCAGTGAACTAGCGGGAACCTCCCGACGGGATGAGCAGTTCTTC
cdr3_aa: CASSELAGTSRRDEQFF
d_call: TRBD2
clone_size: many
j_call: TRBJ2-1
v_call: TRBV6-1

cdr3_nt: TGTGCCAGCAGCTTAGAACAGGGGTCTAACTATGGCTACACCTTC
cdr3_aa: CASSLEQGSNYGYTF
d_call: TRBD1
clone_size: many
j_call: TRBJ1-2
v_call: TRBV11-3

cdr3_nt: TGTGCCAGCAGGGGGACATGGAGGGGTCAGCCCCAGCATTTT
cdr3_aa: CASRGTWRGQPQHF
d_call: NA
clone_size: many
j_call: TRBJ1-5
v_call: TRBV27

cdr3_nt: TGTGCCAGCAGCTTAGCTGCGGGAGGAAGGGATGAGCAGTTCTTC
cdr3_aa: CASSLAAGGRDEQFF
d_call: TRBD2
clone_size: many
j_call: TRBJ2-1
v_call: TRBV7-9

cdr3_nt: TGTACCAGCAGTCCCCAATACGGGGGCTACACCTTC
cdr3_aa: CTSSPQYGGYTF
d_call: NA
clone_size: NA
j_call: TRBJ1-2
v_call: TRBV2

cdr3_nt: TGTGCCAGCAGCCAGGAAGGGTTTGGCGAAAAACTGTTTTTT
cdr3_aa: CASSQEGFGEKLFF
d_call: NA
clone_size: many
j_call: TRBJ1-4
v_call: TRBV14

cdr3_nt: TGTGCCAGCAGCCACTTCGCGGGCTCTGGGGCCAACGTCCTGACTTTC
cdr3_aa: CASSHFAGSGANVLTF
d_call: NA
clone_size: NA
j_call: TRBJ2-6
v_call: TRBV3-1

cdr3_nt: TGCAGTGCTAGAGTCCCGGGACGCGCCACAGATACGCAGTATTTT
cdr3_aa: CSARVPGRATDTQYF
d_call: NA
clone_size: few
j_call: TRBJ2-3
v_call: TRBV20-1

cdr3_nt: TGTGCCAGCAGTTTACCGAGCCGATTAAGGGACGAGCAGTACTTC
cdr3_aa: CASSLPSRLRDEQYF
d_call: NA
clone_size: many
j_call: TRBJ2-7
v_call: TRBV12-3/TRBV12-4

cdr3_nt: TGTGCCAGCACCATTACACAGGGGCGCGAGCAGTACTTC
cdr3_aa: CASTITQGREQYF
d_call: TRBD1
clone_size: many
j_call: TRBJ2-7
v_call: TRBV6-1

cdr3_nt: TGTGCCAGTAGTATGGGACGGCGCTCTGGGGCCAACGTCCTGACTTTC
cdr3_aa: CASSMGRRSGANVLTF
d_call: NA
clone_size: NA
j_call: TRBJ2-6
v_call: TRBV19

cdr3_nt: TGTGCCAGCAGTGGTCGGACAGGGGGCACGAACACCGGGGAGCTGTTTTTT
cdr3_aa: CASSGRTGGTNTGELFF
d_call: TRBD1
clone_size: few
j_call: TRBJ2-2
v_call: TRBV12-3/TRBV12-4

cdr3_nt: TGTGCCAGCAGCTTTACTTCCGCCGGGACAGCATCCGGGGAGCTGTTTTTT
cdr3_aa: CASSFTSAGTASGELFF
d_call: TRBD1
clone_size: few
j_call: TRBJ2-2
v_call: TRBV6-5

cdr3_nt: TGCAGTGCTTTCCAAGGGGGCAGGACAGATACGCAGCATTTT
cdr3_aa: CSAFQGGRTDTQHF
d_call: TRBD1
clone_size: few
j_call: TRBJ1-5
v_call: TRBV20-1

cdr3_nt: TGCAGCGTTGGGGTGGGACCCCGGAGCTATGGCTACACCTTC
cdr3_aa: CSVGVGPRSYGYTF
d_call: NA
clone_size: many
j_call: TRBJ1-2
v_call: TRBV29-1

cdr3_nt: TGTGCCAGCAGCTCGACAGGGAGCAACGTCCTGACTTTC
cdr3_aa: CASSSTGSNVLTF
d_call: TRBD1
clone_size: NA
j_call: TRBJ2-6
v_call: TRBV5-8